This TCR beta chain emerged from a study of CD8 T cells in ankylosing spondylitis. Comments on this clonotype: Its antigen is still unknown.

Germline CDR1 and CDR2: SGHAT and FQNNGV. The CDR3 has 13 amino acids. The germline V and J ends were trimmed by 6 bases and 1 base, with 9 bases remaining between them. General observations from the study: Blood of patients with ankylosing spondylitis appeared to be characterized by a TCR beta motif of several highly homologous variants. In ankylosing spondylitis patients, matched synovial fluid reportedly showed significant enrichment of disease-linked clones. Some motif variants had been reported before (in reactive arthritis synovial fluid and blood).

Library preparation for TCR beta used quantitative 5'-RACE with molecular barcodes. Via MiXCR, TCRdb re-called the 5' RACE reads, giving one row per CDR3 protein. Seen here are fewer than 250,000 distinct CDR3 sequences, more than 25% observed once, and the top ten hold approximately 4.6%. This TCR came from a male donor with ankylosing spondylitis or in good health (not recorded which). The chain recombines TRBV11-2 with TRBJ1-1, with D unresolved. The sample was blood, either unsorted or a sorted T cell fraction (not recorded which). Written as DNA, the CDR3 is TGTGCCAGCAGTCGTAGGGAGAACACTGAAGCTTTCTTT. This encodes CASSRRENTEAFF.